This passage covers 14 T cell receptor beta chains from one sample sequenced in a study of CD8+CD57+ T cells in acquired aplastic anemia. Selection for sequencing was limited to patients who had shown CD8+CD57+ cell expansion by flow cytometry. Genomic DNA served as template for TCR beta VDJ and CDR3 profiling. Each CDR3 protein gets one entry after TCRdb re-called the reads with MiXCR. The sample lists approximately 470,000 distinct CDR3 sequences; about a third were seen once. Sequencing was done on a sample of sorted CD4+, CD8+, or CD8+CD57+ T cells (not recorded which) from PBMCs. The receptors come from a human donor with aplastic anemia.

This clonotype was detected a few times. V gene TRBV6-1 combines with J gene TRBJ2-2; either TRBD1 or TRBD2 may supply D (5 bases each). Germline CDR1 is MNHNS and CDR2 is SASEGT. The CDR3 consists of 15 residues. The V end lost 2 bases, the J end lost 1 base, and 8 bases lay between the germline ends. This CDR3 reads CASSEPGRNTGELFF. CDR3 DNA sequence: TGTGCCAGCAGTGAACCGGGACGGAACACCGGGGAGCTGTTTTTT.

This clonotype was seen ten or more times. J is TRBJ1-2 and V is TRBV6-5; D perhaps matches TRBD1 (5 bases). Germline loops: CDR1 MNHEY, CDR2 SVGAGI. There are 13 residues in the CDR3. Trimming removed 5 bases at V and 7 bases at J, with 14 bases between. DNA of the CDR3: TGTGCCAGCAGTCCCAGGGTATCACCTGGCTACACCTTC. The encoded protein is CASSPRVSPGYTF.

This clonotype was counted only a few times. This chain joins TRBV5-1 and TRBJ2-7; 7 nucleotides line up with TRBD1. Germline CDR1 reads SGHRS; CDR2 reads YFSETQ. The CDR3 length is 17 residues. J gave up 5 bases and V 0 bases, and 14 bases lay outside the gene matches. CDR3 sequence: CASSLAPPGGGQDEQYF. The CDR3 nucleotides are TGCGCCAGCAGCTTGGCCCCCCCGGGTGGAGGACAGGACGAGCAGTACTTC.

This clonotype appeared many times. V gene TRBV9 combines with J gene TRBJ1-5; D is undetermined. This CDR3 has 13 amino acids. Trimming shortened V by 0 bases and J by 7 bases, and 8 bases separated the two germline ends. CDR1 is SGDLS, CDR2 YYNGEE, per germline. CDR3 DNA sequence: TGTGCCAGCAGCGTAGACGCCAGCCAGCCCCAGCATTTT. Amino acid sequence: CASSVDASQPQHF.

In its sample, this clonotype was seen many times. This rearrangement joins TRBV19 to TRBJ1-5; no firm D call. V was shortened by 7 bases and J by 5 bases, with 24 bases between the two germline ends. CDR1 and CDR2 from the germline V gene are LNHDA and SQIVND (reference sequence). The CDR3 totals 17 residues. Written as DNA, the CDR3 is TGTGCCAGTACCACTAGGGAGGGTTGGGAATCACATCAGCCCCAGCATTTT. Protein sequence: CASTTREGWESHQPQHF.

This clonotype was counted many times. The chain links TRBV7-9 to TRBJ1-6; 9 nucleotides match TRBD1. Germline V gene lookup returns CDR1 SEHNR and CDR2 FQNEAQ (reference sequence). The CDR3 covers 15 residues. Losses at the gene ends were 3 bases for V and 10 bases for J; bases not matched to a gene: 7. The CDR3 spells CASSLGQGLDSPLHF. CDR3 coding DNA: TGTGCCAGCAGCTTGGGACAGGGACTGGACTCACCCCTCCACTTT. Based on the CDR3 plus reference TRBV7-9 and TRBJ1-6, the full variable domain is DTGVSQNPRHKITKRGQNVTFRCDPISEHNRLYWYRQTLGQGPEFLTYFQNEAQLEKSRLLSDRFSAERPKGSFSTLEIQRTEQGDSAMYLCASSLGQGLDSPLHFGNGTRLTVT.

The chain carries TRBV3-1 and TRBJ2-7, with 8 bases aligning to TRBD2. CDR3 length: 15 amino acids. The junction had 5 bases not matched to a gene; V was cut back by 0 bases and J by 4 bases. Per the germline V gene, CDR1 is LGHDT and CDR2 is YNNKEL (reference sequence). The CDR3 region has the DNA TGTGCCAGCAGCCAAGATATCAGCGGGAGATACGAGCAGTACTTC. Its protein product is CASSQDISGRYEQYF.

This chain uses TRBV9 with TRBJ1-4, with TRBD1 matching over 10 bases. The CDR3 totals 17 residues. V dropped 4 bases and J dropped 1; count of bases not matched to a gene: 7. Germline CDR1 is SGDLS and CDR2 is YYNGEE. Here the CDR3 reads CASSSGQGLGTNEKLFF. The DNA of the CDR3 is TGTGCCAGCAGCTCGGGACAGGGGTTAGGAACTAATGAAAAACTGTTTTTT.

This clonotype has a count of ten or more. V usage is TRBV4-2 and J usage is TRBJ2-1; 7 bases are shared with TRBD2. The germline gives CDR1 LGHNA, CDR2 YNFKEQ. CDR3 length: 17 residues. The V gene end was trimmed by 4 bases and the J gene end by 5 bases; junction bases not matched to a gene: 14. The CDR3 DNA follows: TGTGCCAGCAGCCGGACCCTAGGGAGCGGGGAAAACAATGAGCAGTTCTTC. Its translation is CASSRTLGSGENNEQFF.

Concerning this clonotype itself: One end of the junction does not line up with germline, which may come from a read error. The gene calls are TRBV5-1 and TRBJ2-5, with D possibly being TRBD1 or TRBD2 (7 bases each). This CDR3 has 15 residues. Germline lookup yields CDR1 SGHRS and CDR2 YFSETQ. The CDR3 DNA sequence: TGCGCCAGCAGCCCCCGGACAGGAGGGGGGGAGACCCGGTACTTC. Translated, it gives CASSPRTGGGETRYF.

This clonotype was found many times. J is TRBJ2-7 and V is TRBV19; D is perhaps TRBD2 (5 bases). The germline gives CDR1 LNHDA, CDR2 SQIVND (reference sequence). This CDR3 spans 13 amino acids. V lost 7 bases and J 3 bases, leaving 13 bases between the germline ends. The CDR3 DNA reads TGTGCCAGTAAGGAGGATTCGGGCTACGAGCAGTACTTC. It yields the protein CASKEDSGYEQYF.

With regard to this clonotype: Being one base from a much bigger clone, this may be a read error. The CDR3 ends on some other residue instead of the conserved phenylalanine or tryptophan, so this is likely a read error. No DNA is shown, since the ends of the CDR3 on it are uncertain; the CDR3 is the one TCRdb lists. CDR3: CASGGTGVGLFL. The rearrangement links TRBV6-1 to TRBJ1-1; the D call TRBD1 from the table was never checked on the DNA. The CDR3 length is 12 residues, termini included. The germline CDR1 and CDR2 sequences are MNHNS and SASEGT.

The rearrangement links TRBV19 to TRBJ1-5; 7 bases fit TRBD1. The CDR3 runs to 15 residues. Germline V gives CDR1 LNHDA, CDR2 SQIVND (reference sequence). Trimming removed 7 bases from V and 3 bases from J; junction bases left unmatched: 9. As DNA, the CDR3 is TGTGCCAGTATCGACCGGGACAGCTACAATCAGCCCCAGCATTTT. Protein product: CASIDRDSYNQPQHF.

The rearrangement links TRBV25-1 to TRBJ1-2, with a tentative D call TRBD1 (5 bases). The germline CDR1 and CDR2 sequences are MGHDK and SYGVNS. V was pared by 7 bases and J by 2 bases, with 8 bases between. This CDR3 has 12 amino acids. CDR3 sequence: CASKEGNYGYTF. Written as DNA, the CDR3 is TGTGCCAGCAAGGAGGGGAACTATGGCTACACCTTC.